The clone carrying this T cell receptor (beta chain) was recorded a few times. Its antigen is as yet unknown. In making TCR beta libraries, quantitative 5'-RACE with molecular barcodes was used. TCRdb re-called the 5' RACE reads through MiXCR, storing one row per CDR3 protein. Of fewer than 500,000 distinct CDR3 sequences in the sample, approximately 20% were seen once. The germline gives CDR1 SGHVS, CDR2 FQNEAQ. The CDR3 is 15 residues long. Trimming took 5 bases from V and 6 from J; bases not matched to a gene: 8. This entry belongs to a study of CD8 T cells in ankylosing spondylitis. Regarding the study as a whole: The disease-linked clones had a CD8+ phenotype and low blood frequencies. Blood of patients with ankylosing spondylitis appeared to be characterized by a TCR beta motif of eight highly homologous variants.

Sequencing was done on a sample of blood, either unsorted or a sorted T cell fraction (not recorded which). This sequence joins TRBV7-8 and TRBJ1-5; 9 nucleotides line up with TRBD1. The receptor was derived from a male donor with ankylosing spondylitis. The DNA of the CDR3 is TGTGCCAGCAGCCCGGGACAGGGAAGGAGTCAGCCCCAGCATTTT. Translating gives CASSPGQGRSQPQHF. Using reference TRBV7-8 and TRBJ1-5 for the parts outside the CDR3, the full variable domain is GAGVSQSPRYKVAKRGQDVALRCDPISGHVSLFWYQQALGQGPEFLTYFQNEAQLDKSGLPSDRFFAERPEGSVSTLKIQRTQQEDSAVYLCASSPGQGRSQPQHFGDGTRLSIL.